One and the same sample provided the 4 T cell receptor beta chains below, sequenced in a study of blood T cell repertoires in COVID-19. The repertoire was sequenced with immunoSEQ multiplex PCR; TCRdb's copy has only in-frame clones and lacks some. The sample contains approximately 180,000 clones, more than 75% of which appear only once. Material for sequencing was peripheral blood. These receptors all stem from a human donor in a cohort sampled during active COVID-19.

The gene calls are TRBV7-2 and TRBJ2-4; 7 nucleotides agree with TRBD2. V shed 3 bases and J 6 bases; nucleotides not matched to a gene: 2. The CDR3 totals 13 residues. CDR1 is SGHTA and CDR2 is FQGNSA in the germline V gene. CDR3 bases: TGTGCCAGCAGCTTGGGGAGGGGAAACATTCAGTACTTC. Its translation is CASSLGRGNIQYF.

The chain carries TRBV24-1 and TRBJ2-3; D unclear. The germline CDR1 and CDR2 sequences are KGHDR and SFDVKD. The CDR3 is made up of 17 amino acids. Between the trimmed V and J ends, which lost 4 bases and 4 bases, there was a span of 20 bases. CDR3 in DNA: TGTGCCACCAGTGACCTCAGTAGCCCTGGTGGGTCAGATACGCAGTATTTT. It translates to CATSDLSSPGGSDTQYF.

The V call is TRBV30, the J call TRBJ2-1; possibly TRBD2 for D (6 bases). Per germline, CDR1 GTSNPN and CDR2 SVGIG (reference sequence). Trimming left V 1 base short and J 13 bases short, with 20 bases between. CDR3 length: 14 amino acids. Here the CDR3 reads CAWSALTRRDSQFF. CDR3 in DNA: TGTGCCTGGAGTGCCTTGACACGCCGGGACTCACAGTTCTTC.

The genes are TRBV28 and TRBJ2-7, with D tentatively TRBD1 (6 bases). There are 15 residues in the CDR3. Germline loops: CDR1 MDHEN, CDR2 SYDVKM. The V end lost 2 bases, the J end lost 2 bases, and 13 bases lay between the germline ends. This CDR3 reads CASSLQGRKTYEQYF. In nucleotides, the CDR3 is TGTGCCAGCAGTTTACAGGGGCGGAAGACCTACGAGCAGTACTTC.